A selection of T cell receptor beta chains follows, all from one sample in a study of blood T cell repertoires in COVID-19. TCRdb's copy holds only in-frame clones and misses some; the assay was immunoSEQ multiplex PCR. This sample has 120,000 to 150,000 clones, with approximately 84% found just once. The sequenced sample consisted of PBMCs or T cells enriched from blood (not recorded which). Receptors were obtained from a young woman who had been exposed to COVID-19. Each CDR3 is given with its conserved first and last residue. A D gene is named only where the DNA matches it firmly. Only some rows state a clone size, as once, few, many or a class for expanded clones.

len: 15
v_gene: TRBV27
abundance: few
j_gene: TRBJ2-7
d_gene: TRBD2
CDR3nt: TGTGCCAGCAGTTCAATAGCGGGAGAGCGTTACGAGCAGTACTTC
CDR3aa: CASSSIAGERYEQYF

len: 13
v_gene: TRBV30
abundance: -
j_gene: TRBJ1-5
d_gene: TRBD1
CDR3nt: TGTGCCTGGAGTAAGGGGGCGAATCAGCCCCAGCATTTT
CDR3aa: CAWSKGANQPQHF

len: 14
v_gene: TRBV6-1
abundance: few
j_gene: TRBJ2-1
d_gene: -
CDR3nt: TGTGCCAGCAGTGAACTAGTGATTTACAATGAGCAGTTCTTC
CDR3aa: CASSELVIYNEQFF

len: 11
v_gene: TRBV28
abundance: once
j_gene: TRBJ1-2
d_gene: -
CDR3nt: TGTGCCAGCGGTGGGGGAGGGCAACACACCTTC
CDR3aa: CASGGGGQHTF

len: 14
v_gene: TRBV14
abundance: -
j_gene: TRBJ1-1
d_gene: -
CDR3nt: TGTGCCAGCAGCCGACCGGGGATGAACACTGAAGCTTTCTTT
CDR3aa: CASSRPGMNTEAFF

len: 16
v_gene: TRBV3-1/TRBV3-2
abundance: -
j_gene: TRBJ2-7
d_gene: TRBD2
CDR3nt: TGTGCCAGCAGCCAAGAATGGGGACTAGCGGGTTACGAGCAGTACTTC
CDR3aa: CASSQEWGLAGYEQYF

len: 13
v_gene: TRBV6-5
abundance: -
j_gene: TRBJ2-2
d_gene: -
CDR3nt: TGTGCCAGCAGAGCAAGACATCCCGGGGAGCTGTTTTTT
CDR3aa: CASRARHPGELFF

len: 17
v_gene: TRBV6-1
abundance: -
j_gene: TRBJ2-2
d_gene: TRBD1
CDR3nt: TGTGCCAGCAGTGAAGCGGGAGGGACAGGGAGGGACGGGGAGCTGTTTTTT
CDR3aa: CASSEAGGTGRDGELFF

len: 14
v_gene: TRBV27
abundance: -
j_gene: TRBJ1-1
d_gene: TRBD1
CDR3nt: TGTGCCAGCAGTTTACGACAGGGGTTGACTGAAGCTTTCTTT
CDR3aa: CASSLRQGLTEAFF

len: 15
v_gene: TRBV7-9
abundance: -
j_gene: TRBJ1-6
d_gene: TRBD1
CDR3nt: TGTGCCAGCAGCGCGGGGACAGGGGGCCTGCGGCCCCTCCACTTT
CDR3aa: CASSAGTGGLRPLHF

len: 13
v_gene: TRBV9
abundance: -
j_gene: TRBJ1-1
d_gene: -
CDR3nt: TGTGCCAGCAGCGTAGTAATGGGACATGAAGCTTTCTTT
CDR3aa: CASSVVMGHEAFF

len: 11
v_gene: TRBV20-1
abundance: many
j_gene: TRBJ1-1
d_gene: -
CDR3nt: TGCAGTGCTAGACCTACGTTTATAGCTTTCTTT
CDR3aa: CSARPTFIAFF

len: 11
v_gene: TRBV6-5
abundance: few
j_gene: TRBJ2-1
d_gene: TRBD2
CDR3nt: TGTGCCAGTAGCGGGAACAATGAGCAGTTCTTC
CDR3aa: CASSGNNEQFF

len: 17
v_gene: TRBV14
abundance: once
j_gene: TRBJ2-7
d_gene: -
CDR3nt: TGTGCCAGCAGCCCGCTCGTAGGGGCTGGTATGATCTACGAGCAGTACTTC
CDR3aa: CASSPLVGAGMIYEQYF

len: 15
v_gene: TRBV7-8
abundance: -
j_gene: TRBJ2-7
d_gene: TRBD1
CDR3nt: TGTGCCAGCAGCGAGGACAGGGGGCGGCTTTACGAGCAGTACTTC
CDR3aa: CASSEDRGRLYEQYF

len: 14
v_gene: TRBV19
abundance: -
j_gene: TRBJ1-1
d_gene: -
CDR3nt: TGTGCCAGTAGTATAGTAGGGGAAGGTACTGAAGCTTTCTTT
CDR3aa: CASSIVGEGTEAFF

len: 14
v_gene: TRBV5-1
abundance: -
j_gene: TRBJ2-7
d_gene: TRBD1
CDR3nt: TGCGCCAGCAGCTCCGACAGGGGAACCTACGAGCAGTACTTC
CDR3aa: CASSSDRGTYEQYF

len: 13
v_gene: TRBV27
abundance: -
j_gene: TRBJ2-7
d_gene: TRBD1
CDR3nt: TGTGCCAGCAAACCAGGACAGGCGTACGAGCAGTACTTC
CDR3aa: CASKPGQAYEQYF

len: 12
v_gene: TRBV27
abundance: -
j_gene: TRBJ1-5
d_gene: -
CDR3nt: TGTGCCAGCGGACACCCGAATCAGCCCCAGCATTTT
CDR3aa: CASGHPNQPQHF

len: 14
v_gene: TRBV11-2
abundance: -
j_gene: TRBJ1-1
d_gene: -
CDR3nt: TGTGCCAGCAGCATATGGAGGGGATCCACTGAAGCTTTCTTT
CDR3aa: CASSIWRGSTEAFF

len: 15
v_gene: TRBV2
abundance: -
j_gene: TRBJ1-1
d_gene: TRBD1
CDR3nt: TGTGCCAGCAGGCCTCGGACAGGGGGAGACACTGAAGCTTTCTTT
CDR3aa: CASRPRTGGDTEAFF

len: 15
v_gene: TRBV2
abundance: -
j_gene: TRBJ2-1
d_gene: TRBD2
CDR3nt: TGTGCCAGCAGTGAAATAGCGGGAGCGGGGAATGAGCAGTTCTTC
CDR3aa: CASSEIAGAGNEQFF

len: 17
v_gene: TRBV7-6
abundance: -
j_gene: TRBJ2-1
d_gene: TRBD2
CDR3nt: TGTGCCAGCAGCTTAGCGCCTAGGACTAGCGGGTACAATGAGCAGTTCTTC
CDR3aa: CASSLAPRTSGYNEQFF

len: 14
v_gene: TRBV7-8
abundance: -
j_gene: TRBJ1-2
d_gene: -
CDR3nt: TGTGCCAGCAGCCAACGACAGACGAACTATGGCTACACCTTC
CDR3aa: CASSQRQTNYGYTF

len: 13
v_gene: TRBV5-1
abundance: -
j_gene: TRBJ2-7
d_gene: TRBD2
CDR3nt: TGCGCCAGCAGCCTTAGCGGGGCTGTGGAGCAGTACTTC
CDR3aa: CASSLSGAVEQYF

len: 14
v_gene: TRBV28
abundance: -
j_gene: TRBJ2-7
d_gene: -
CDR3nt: TGTGCCAGCAGTCAAAACTCCCGGAGCTACGAGCAGTACTTC
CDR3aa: CASSQNSRSYEQYF

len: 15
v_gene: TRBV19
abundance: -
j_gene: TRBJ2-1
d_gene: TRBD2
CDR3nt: TGTGCCAGTAGTCGGCTAGCGGGAGGGGGCAATGAGCAGTTCTTC
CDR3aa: CASSRLAGGGNEQFF

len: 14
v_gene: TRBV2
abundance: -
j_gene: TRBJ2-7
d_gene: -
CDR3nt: TGTGCCAGCAGTGAAGCGACTGGTTTCTACGAGCAGTACTTC
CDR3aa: CASSEATGFYEQYF

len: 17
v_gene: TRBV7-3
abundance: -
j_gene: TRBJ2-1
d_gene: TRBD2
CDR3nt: TGTGCCAGCAGCATTGGACTAGCGGGAAGTTCCTACAATGAGCAGTTCTTC
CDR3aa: CASSIGLAGSSYNEQFF

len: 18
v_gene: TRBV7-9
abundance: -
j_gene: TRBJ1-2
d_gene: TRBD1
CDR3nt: TGTGCCAGCAGCCCGTTAAAGACCCTCGACAGGGACCGTGGAGGCTACACCTTC
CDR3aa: CASSPLKTLDRDRGGYTF

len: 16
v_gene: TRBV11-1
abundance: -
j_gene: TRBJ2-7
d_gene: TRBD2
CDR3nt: TGTGCCAGCAGCCGCTCAGCGACTAGCGGCGCCTACGAGCAGTACTTC
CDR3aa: CASSRSATSGAYEQYF

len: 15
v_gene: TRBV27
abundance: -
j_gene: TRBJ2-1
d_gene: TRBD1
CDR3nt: TGTGCCAGCAGTTGGGACAGGGAGCCCTACAATGAGCAGTTCTTC
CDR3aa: CASSWDREPYNEQFF

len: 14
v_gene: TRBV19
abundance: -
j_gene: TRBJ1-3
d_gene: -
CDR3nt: TGTGCCAGTAGTAATATGTACTCTGGAAACACCATATATTTT
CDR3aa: CASSNMYSGNTIYF

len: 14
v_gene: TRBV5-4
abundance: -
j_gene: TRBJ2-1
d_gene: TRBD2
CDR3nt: TGTGCCAGCTCATTGGCGGGAGGACTCAATGAGCAGTTCTTC
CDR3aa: CASSLAGGLNEQFF

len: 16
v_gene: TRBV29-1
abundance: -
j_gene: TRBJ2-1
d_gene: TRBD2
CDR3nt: TGCAGCGTCCTTGGACTAGCGGGAACTTCCTACAATGAGCAGTTCTTC
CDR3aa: CSVLGLAGTSYNEQFF

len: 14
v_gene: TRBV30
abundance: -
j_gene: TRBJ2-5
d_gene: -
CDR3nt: TGTGCCGGGACCGGAAGCGGAGGACAAGAGACCCAGTACTTC
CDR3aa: CAGTGSGGQETQYF

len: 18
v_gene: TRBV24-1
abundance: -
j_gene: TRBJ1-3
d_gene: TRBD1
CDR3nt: TGTGCCACCAGGGAAGGACAGGTCTTACCCCCTCCTGGAAACACCATATATTTT
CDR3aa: CATREGQVLPPPGNTIYF

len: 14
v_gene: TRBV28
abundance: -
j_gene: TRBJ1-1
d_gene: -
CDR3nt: TGTGCCAGCAGTTTAGTGAGGGATAACACTGAAGCTTTCTTT
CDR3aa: CASSLVRDNTEAFF

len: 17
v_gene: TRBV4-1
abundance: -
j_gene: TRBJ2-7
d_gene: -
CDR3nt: TGCGCCAGCAGCCCACAGGAAGGCAGGCCCGGCTGGGGCGAGCAGTACTTC
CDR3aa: CASSPQEGRPGWGEQYF

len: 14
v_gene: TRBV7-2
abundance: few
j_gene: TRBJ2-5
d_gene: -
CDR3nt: TGTGCCAGCAGCTTAGGGGCAGTACAAGAGACCCAGTACTTC
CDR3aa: CASSLGAVQETQYF

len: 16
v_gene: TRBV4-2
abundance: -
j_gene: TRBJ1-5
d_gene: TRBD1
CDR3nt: TGTGCCAGCAGCCGCAACCCGGGGACAGCCAATCAGCCCCAGCATTTT
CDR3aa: CASSRNPGTANQPQHF

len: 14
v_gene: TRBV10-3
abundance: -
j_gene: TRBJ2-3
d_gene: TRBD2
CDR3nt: TGTGCCACCCGACTAGCCCCTAGCACAGATACGCAGTATTTT
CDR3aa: CATRLAPSTDTQYF

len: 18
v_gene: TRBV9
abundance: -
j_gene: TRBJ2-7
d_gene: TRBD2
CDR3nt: TGTGCCAGCAGCGTATCACCTAACTTGCGGGAGGCATCCTACGAGCAGTACTTC
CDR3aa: CASSVSPNLREASYEQYF

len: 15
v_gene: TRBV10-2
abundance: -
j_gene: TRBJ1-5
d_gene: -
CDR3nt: TGCGCCACCACAATCGACAGGTCTAGCAATCAGCCCCAGCATTTT
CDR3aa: CATTIDRSSNQPQHF

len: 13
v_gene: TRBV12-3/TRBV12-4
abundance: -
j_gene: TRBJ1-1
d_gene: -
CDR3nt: TGTGCCAGCAGTTTGGAGTCGGGCACTGAAGCTTTCTTT
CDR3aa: CASSLESGTEAFF

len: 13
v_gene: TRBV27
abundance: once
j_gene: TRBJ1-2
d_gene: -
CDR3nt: TGTGCCAGCAGATACGGTTCTAACTATGGCTACACCTTC
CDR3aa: CASRYGSNYGYTF

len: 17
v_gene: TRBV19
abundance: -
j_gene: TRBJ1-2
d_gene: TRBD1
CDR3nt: TGTGCCAGTAGTATCAGGACAGGGTTCAATCAAAACTATGGCTACACCTTC
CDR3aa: CASSIRTGFNQNYGYTF

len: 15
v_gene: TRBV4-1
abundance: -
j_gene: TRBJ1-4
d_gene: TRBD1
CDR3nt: TGCGCCAGCAGCGACGGACAGGGGGCAGGTGAAAAACTGTTTTTT
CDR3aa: CASSDGQGAGEKLFF

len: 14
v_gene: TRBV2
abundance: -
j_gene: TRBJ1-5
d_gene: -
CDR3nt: TGTGCCAGCAGTGATTTGTGGGGGCATCAGCCCCAGCATTTT
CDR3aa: CASSDLWGHQPQHF

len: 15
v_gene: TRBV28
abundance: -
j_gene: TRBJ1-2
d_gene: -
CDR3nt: TGTGCCAGCAGTTTTACCGGGACAAACAGTGGGGGCTACACCTTC
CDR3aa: CASSFTGTNSGGYTF

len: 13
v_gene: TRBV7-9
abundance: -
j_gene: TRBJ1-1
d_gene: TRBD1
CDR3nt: TGTGCCAGCAGCTTAGGAGGACAGGGTGAAGCTTTCTTT
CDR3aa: CASSLGGQGEAFF